The 2 T cell receptor beta chains given below trace back to one sample, sequenced in a study of T-cell reconstitution after alpha-beta-depleted transplantation in children. TCRbeta library preparation incorporated unique molecular identifiers. A single record per CDR3 protein comes from TCRdb applying MiXCR to the PCR reads. Among around 580,000 distinct CDR3 sequences listed, around 23% were seen once. The material was PBMCs, mostly from graft donor cells, obtained 360 days after TCRalphabeta/CD19-depleted stem cell transplant. The receptors stem from a boy younger than two who had a stem cell transplant for acute myeloid leukemia, so the T cells may come from the graft donor.

Many counts were recorded for this clonotype. V gene TRBV20-1 combines with J gene TRBJ2-1; TRBD1 aligns across 10 bases. The CDR3 runs 13 residues. Unmatched junction bases numbered 6, after V lost 6 bases and J lost 7 bases. Germline values: CDR1 DFQATT, CDR2 SNEGSKA (reference sequence). CDR3 bases: TGCAGTGCACCGGGACAGGGGTGGAATGAGCAGTTCTTC. Its protein product is CSAPGQGWNEQFF.

This chain links TRBV30 with TRBJ2-3, with 10 nucleotides matching TRBD2. The length of the CDR3 is 16 residues. V gave up 1 base and J gave up 2 bases; unmatched junction bases: 6. Germline V lookup: CDR1 GTSNPN, CDR2 SVGIG (reference sequence). The CDR3 sequence is CAWSAGLAEDTDTQYF. The CDR3, as DNA: TGTGCCTGGAGTGCAGGACTAGCGGAGGACACAGATACGCAGTATTTT.